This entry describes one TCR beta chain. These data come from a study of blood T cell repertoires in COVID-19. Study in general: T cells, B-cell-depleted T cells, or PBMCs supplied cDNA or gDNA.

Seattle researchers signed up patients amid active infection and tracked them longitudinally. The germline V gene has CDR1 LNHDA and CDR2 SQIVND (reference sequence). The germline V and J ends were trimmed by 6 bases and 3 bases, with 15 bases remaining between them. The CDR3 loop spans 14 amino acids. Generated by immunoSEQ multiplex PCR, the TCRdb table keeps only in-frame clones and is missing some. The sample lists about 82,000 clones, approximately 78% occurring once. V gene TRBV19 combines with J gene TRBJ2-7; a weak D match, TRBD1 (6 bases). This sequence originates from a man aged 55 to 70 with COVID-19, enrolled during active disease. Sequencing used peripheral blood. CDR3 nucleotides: TGTGCCAGTAGCCGTTCAGGGGACCACTACGAGCAGTACTTC. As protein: CASSRSGDHYEQYF.